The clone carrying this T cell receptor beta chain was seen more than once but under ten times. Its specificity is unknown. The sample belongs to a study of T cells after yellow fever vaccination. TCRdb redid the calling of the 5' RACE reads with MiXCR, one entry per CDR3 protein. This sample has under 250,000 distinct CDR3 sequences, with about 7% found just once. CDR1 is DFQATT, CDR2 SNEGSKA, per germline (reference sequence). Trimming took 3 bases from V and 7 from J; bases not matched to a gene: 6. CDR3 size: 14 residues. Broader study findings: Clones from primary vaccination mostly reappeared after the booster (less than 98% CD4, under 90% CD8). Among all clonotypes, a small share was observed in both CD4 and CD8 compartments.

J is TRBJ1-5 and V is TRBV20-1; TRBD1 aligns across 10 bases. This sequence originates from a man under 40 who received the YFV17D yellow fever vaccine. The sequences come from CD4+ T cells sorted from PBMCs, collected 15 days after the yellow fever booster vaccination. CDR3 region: CSASRQGAEQPQHF. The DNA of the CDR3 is TGCAGTGCTAGTAGACAGGGGGCAGAACAGCCCCAGCATTTT.